This TCR beta chain was identified in a study of T cell responses to AZD1222 COVID-19 vaccine. Study results and limitations: Mostly white British, mostly female donors; authors suggested clonal diversity may be underestimated. After the peak T cell response, and only then, were repertoires sampled.

A note on this clone: Its antigen is currently unknown.

Only in-frame clones appear in the TCRdb table, and some are missing; sequencing was by immunoSEQ multiplex PCR. Of about 130,000 clones in the sample, 90% to 95% are singletons; the top ten hold 6.5% to 8.5%. The CDR3 has 16 residues. Germline values: CDR1 SGHTA, CDR2 FQGNSA. Between the trimmed V and J ends, which lost 1 base and 2 bases, there was a span of 13 bases. The chain carries TRBV7-2 and TRBJ2-3; TRBD2 is a possible D gene (6 bases). Sequencing used peripheral blood, obtained 28 days after the second AZD1222 dose. This receptor was identified in an adult who received the AZD1222 COVID-19 vaccine. Here the CDR3 reads CASSLGGRGSTDTQYF. CDR3 bases: TGTGCCAGCAGCTTAGGTGGGCGGGGATCCACAGATACGCAGTATTTT. The entire variable domain, with the rest obtained from reference TRBV7-2 and TRBJ2-3, is as follows: GAGVSQSPSNKVTEKGKDVELRCDPISGHTALYWYRQSLGQGLEFLIYFQGNSAPDKSGLPSDRFSAERTGGSVSTLTIQRTQQEDSAVYLCASSLGGRGSTDTQYFGPGTRLTVL.